This T cell receptor (beta chain) was captured in a study of cytomegalovirus exposure and HLA in healthy donors (dated by TCRdb to about 2017). For the study in its entirety: In an earlier analysis of some 550 of the donors, around 290 Gb of sequence data and about 110 million unique TCR beta sequences from about 179 million T cells were reported. An early release covering roughly 600 HLA-typed donors comprised approximately 300 gigabases of sequencing data and around 80 million unique TCR sequences. The genetic ancestry cluster associated with self-reported Caucasian donors included 80% to 90% of the roughly 360 genotyped donors. The study was designed to test whether signatures of past pathogen exposure could be identified by cataloging public T cell receptors. The study profiled the T cell repertoires of about 720 subjects by immunosequencing and related them to cytomegalovirus serostatus. Along with the roughly 700-subject first cohort, a separate validation cohort of over a hundred different subjects was used. High-throughput TCR immunosequencing, statistical association of individual TCRs with disease status, and machine learning were combined to predict cytomegalovirus infection status. A later analysis re-examined previously published TCR beta repertoires from about 670 donors and added high-resolution HLA genotyping to investigate patterns of TCR occurrence. Rather than using new phenotypic data, the later analysis identified candidate immune exposures from TCR beta sequences and from how often those sequences occurred across donors. An earlier analysis of approximately 580 of the donors used high-throughput TCR beta sequencing to judge whether each TCR beta V gene segment behaved as functional or pseudogenic. Donor age, sex, ethnicity and CMV serostatus were collected together with the repertoire data. A later genetic analysis took genome-wide SNP genotypes for about three fifths of the 666 donors and used that subset as a discovery cohort. Every repertoire in the discovery cohort had been generated on one and the same sequencing platform. HLA typing covered class I and class II loci at four-digit resolution. The number of typed donors differed by locus: about 620-640 for A, B, C, DRB1 and DQB1; 500 to 550 for DQA1; 606 for DPA1; and some 470 for DPB1. Five DR-DQ haplotypes were treated as single units for association and clustering because of strong linkage in the cohort. On average, roughly 240,000 unique TCR beta nucleotide sequences were sequenced per donor among 398 genotyped donors of the cohort, with around 19% of those sequences being non-productive. General study outcomes and caveats: Because the 87-base-pair reads could not distinguish some IMGT-functional V segments, including TRBV6-2 and TRBV6-3, those segments were excluded. It was suggested by the authors that the approach could potentially be generalized to other disease states and immunological phenotypes. Roughly uniform sequencing depth across donors was assumed in presence/absence analyses, although this assumption may not hold. When HLA alleles, especially DR and DQ, strongly co-occurred, TCR associations were difficult to assign to individual alleles. In both the original and validation cohorts, the classifier was reported to diagnose cytomegalovirus status with high specificity and sensitivity. In a later analysis, around 15,000 TCR beta sequences were associated with specific HLA alleles at a false discovery rate of 0.05. The study listed 150 to 200 TCR beta chains as associated with cytomegalovirus. A later analysis found that TCR association rates varied across HLA loci, with DRB1 alleles showing the most associated TCRs and HLA-C alleles the fewest. While some public TCRs were present in many individuals, most TCR sequences turned up only very rarely across donors. For the cohort, immune exposure information was limited to CMV serostatus. According to a later genetic analysis, donors in an Asian-associated ancestry cluster had fewer N-insertions in productive TCRs than the approximately 710-donor mean. A further reported finding was that TCR beta sequences accurately predicted the HLA-A and HLA-B alleles for most subjects in the first cohort. Over 15 rarely observed V segments, including chromosome 9 orphons, were excluded from the earlier analysis of about 610 of the donors because counts were too low. In vitro tests confirmed that a few of the cytomegalovirus-associated TCR beta chains recognize cytomegalovirus antigens. A cluster of highly shared sequence variants was judged likely to represent a technical artifact of the sequencing pipeline. Most CMV-associated TCR beta chains appeared to be HLA-restricted in a later analysis, and the HLA associations seemed to be driven largely by CMV exposure. A later analysis reported that several top co-occurrence clusters appeared linked to parvovirus B19, influenza, CMV and Epstein-Barr virus. In this cohort, only TCR beta chains were sequenced, and detectable features were limited by the absence of alpha or paired-chain data. HLA typing was unavailable for some donors at each locus, so association tests used only the typed subset. Compared with equally common non-associated chains, HLA-associated TCR beta chains in a later analysis were more clonally expanded and had lower generation probabilities. Linkage disequilibrium might explain the correlated functional status among segregating V segments, but an unknown experimental factor could not be ruled out. A later genetic analysis associated a missense DCLRE1C variant with V-gene and J-gene trimming of TCR beta chains, and an independent cohort replicated the association. In an earlier analysis of 587 of the donors, most TCR beta V segments appeared in productive rearrangements about 87% or about 30% of the time, broadly matching IMGT annotations.

The cohort comprised around 690 healthy bone marrow donors. At the time of sampling, all cohort members were nominally healthy, though unrecorded immune exposures were likely present. The donor was CMV seronegative and was included in the group of a few hundred seronegative cohort members. A peripheral blood sample was collected from each donor, and TCR beta sequencing was performed on peripheral blood mononuclear cells. Genomic DNA was extracted from the blood cell samples with the Qiagen DNeasy Blood Extraction Kit. In the case of this clone: Which antigen it targets is not known. Qualities for individual bases were not recorded, and no much larger clone is one base off.

V was cut back by 5 bases and J by 5 bases, leaving a gap of 9 bases between them. CDR1 SNHLY and CDR2 FYNNEI were looked up in the germline V gene. Its CDR3 holds 12 amino acids, cysteine through phenylalanine. Only CDR3 DNA is held: 36 bases, read in frame from base 1. The method behind the library was the immunoSEQ multiplex PCR assay. For the multiplex PCR, a mixture combining 60 forward primers for TCR Vbeta segments and 13 reverse primers for TCR Jbeta segments was used. The CDR3 region of rearranged TCR beta genes was amplified from genomic DNA by a multiplex PCR assay. The amplified TCR beta libraries were sequenced on the Illumina HiSeq System as 87-base-pair reads. As for the authors' bioinformatics: A later analysis counted approximately 74 million unique TCR beta chains across the 700 or so repertoires, and approximately 11 million of these chains were shared by at least two donors. Raw reads were error-corrected and collapsed into unique sequences with a nearest-neighbor algorithm that merged closely related sequences to remove PCR and sequencing errors. Alignment of CDR3 sequences to IMGT reference sequences was used to assign V, D and J gene segments. For a sequence to be retained, a match of at least six nucleotides to both a V gene segment and a J gene segment was required. A rearrangement counted as productive if the CDR3 had no stop codons and remained in frame with V and J, and every other rearrangement counted as non-productive. CDR3 was defined according to IMGT convention as the region running from the second conserved V-encoded cysteine to the conserved J-encoded phenylalanine. Sequences without an unambiguous match to a single V gene segment were excluded from the earlier analysis of several hundred of the donors. An earlier analysis of some 610 of the donors called V segments functional above 56.7% productive rearrangements and segregating when the between-donor standard deviation exceeded 5%. To diagnose cytomegalovirus status from the catalog of TCR beta chain sequences, a statistical classification framework was built. In a later analysis, V and J genes were assigned by comparing TCR nucleotide sequences against IMGT/GENE-DB human TR gene sequences. In a later analysis, CDR3 sequences and most-parsimonious VDJ recombination scenarios were assigned using the TCRdist pipeline. In a later analysis, every TCR beta chain was defined by the combination of its CDR3 amino acid sequence and its V-gene family, and reads without a unique V-gene family were dropped. A later analysis removed 592 highly shared, low-generation-probability nucleotide sequences to deal with suspected cross-contamination and a sequencing artifact. For each public chain, a later analysis derived a clonal expansion index from normalized ranks of inferred template counts within each repertoire. A later analysis computed generation probabilities with a VDJ recombination model fitted to out-of-frame rearrangements, and checked the results against IGoR. A later analysis scored TCR-TCR, TCR-HLA and TCR-CMV co-occurrence with hypergeometric tests, applying a repertoire-size bias correction to TCR pairs. To estimate false discovery rates, a later analysis permuted the HLA or CMV assignments 20 times. In a later analysis, co-occurring TCRs were grouped using DBSCAN, and TCRdist sequence similarity was added for clustering within HLA-allele-positive subsets. Repertoires with fewer than 30,000 or more than 120,000 public chains, plus five repertoires with anomalous nucleotide sharing, were excluded from co-occurrence clustering. Drawn from immuneACCESS, this table holds only the in-frame rearrangements with V and J called that TCRdb kept. Clones are partly lost; checked studies trace under half to an unresolved V gene and leave the rest unexplained. V and J calls and clone size are those listed in that table; D and trimming were worked out from the DNA. In this sample the table shows 100,000 to 150,000 clones, less than 85% of which occur a single time. The top ten constitute more than 1% of the sample.

The chain joins TRBV2 to TRBJ2-5; TRBD1 might be the D gene, on 6 matching bases. The source material was PBMCs. The sequence derives from a female donor in good health and CMV-seronegative. For the CDR3, the sequence is CASSTGQETQYF. The DNA is as follows: TGTGCCAGCAGTACAGGGCAGGAGACCCAGTACTTC.